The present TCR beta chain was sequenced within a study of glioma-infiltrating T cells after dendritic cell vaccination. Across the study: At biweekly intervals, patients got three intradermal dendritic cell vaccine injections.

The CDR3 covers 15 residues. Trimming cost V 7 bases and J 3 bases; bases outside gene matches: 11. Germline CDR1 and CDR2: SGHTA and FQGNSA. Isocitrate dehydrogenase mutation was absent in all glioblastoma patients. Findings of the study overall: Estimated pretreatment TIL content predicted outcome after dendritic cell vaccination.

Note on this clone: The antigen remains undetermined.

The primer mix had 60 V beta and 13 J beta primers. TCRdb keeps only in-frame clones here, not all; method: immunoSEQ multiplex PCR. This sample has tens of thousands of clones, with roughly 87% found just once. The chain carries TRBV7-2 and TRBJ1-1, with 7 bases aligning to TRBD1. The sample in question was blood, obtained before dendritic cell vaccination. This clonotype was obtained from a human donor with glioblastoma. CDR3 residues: CASTKLDRTDTEAFF. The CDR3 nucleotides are TGTGCCAGCACCAAACTGGACAGGACGGACACTGAAGCTTTCTTT.